The rows below give T cell receptor beta chains drawn from one sample of a study of OX40 agonist ivuxolimab in advanced cancers. Clones were read by immunoSEQ multiplex PCR, and TCRdb kept only the in-frame ones, dropping some. This sample yields about 100,000 clones, of which around 93% are seen a single time; about 0.49% belongs to the top ten. The sample consisted of CD4+ or CD8+ T cells sorted from blood, taken in a trial of the OX40 agonist ivuxolimab. The receptors were sampled from an adult with an advanced solid tumor such as melanoma, head and neck, liver or kidney cancer. Each CDR3 is given without its conserved first and last residue. For some rows the clone size is stated as once, few or many, or as a class when expanded; others skip it.

clone_size: NA; v_call: TRBV6-1; j_call: TRBJ1-1; cdr3_aa: ASSARQGLDEAF
clone_size: NA; v_call: TRBV5-6; j_call: TRBJ1-1; cdr3_aa: ASSLGSPGVGAEAF
clone_size: once; v_call: TRBV2; j_call: TRBJ2-1; cdr3_aa: ASSVGTSYNEQF
clone_size: NA; v_call: TRBV7-2; j_call: TRBJ1-1; cdr3_aa: ASSLDEGNTEAF
clone_size: NA; v_call: TRBV28; j_call: TRBJ2-2; cdr3_aa: ATPATGNTGELF
clone_size: NA; v_call: TRBV6-1; j_call: TRBJ2-1; cdr3_aa: ASRPHPGTDGEQF
clone_size: once; v_call: TRBV19; j_call: TRBJ1-5; cdr3_aa: ASTRAGTSNQPQH
clone_size: NA; v_call: TRBV19; j_call: TRBJ1-5; cdr3_aa: ASSPQGARNQPQH
clone_size: NA; v_call: TRBV7-9; j_call: TRBJ2-5; cdr3_aa: ASSLNQGQETQY
clone_size: NA; v_call: TRBV6-1; j_call: TRBJ1-1; cdr3_aa: ASAWRGQSNTEAF
clone_size: NA; v_call: TRBV6-4; j_call: TRBJ2-3; cdr3_aa: ASSQGLAGTDTQY
clone_size: NA; v_call: TRBV28; j_call: TRBJ2-2; cdr3_aa: ASSSVTGELF
clone_size: NA; v_call: TRBV7-8; j_call: TRBJ2-7; cdr3_aa: ASSLRDVAYEQY
clone_size: NA; v_call: TRBV9; j_call: TRBJ2-5; cdr3_aa: ASSAEPQETQY
clone_size: once; v_call: TRBV6-5; j_call: TRBJ2-1; cdr3_aa: ASSYSTQGRNEQF
clone_size: NA; v_call: TRBV18; j_call: TRBJ2-6; cdr3_aa: ASSPTGSGANVLT
clone_size: NA; v_call: TRBV9; j_call: TRBJ2-7; cdr3_aa: ASSPKGQGPYEQY
clone_size: NA; v_call: TRBV30; j_call: TRBJ1-2; cdr3_aa: AWDRQSMGGYT
clone_size: NA; v_call: TRBV25-1; j_call: TRBJ2-1; cdr3_aa: ATTKGTDQF
clone_size: NA; v_call: TRBV30; j_call: TRBJ2-5; cdr3_aa: AWSVAETQY
clone_size: NA; v_call: TRBV5-4; j_call: TRBJ1-2; cdr3_aa: ASSRRTGADNYGYT
clone_size: NA; v_call: TRBV27; j_call: TRBJ2-5; cdr3_aa: ASRPDRNLQETQY
clone_size: NA; v_call: TRBV6-6; j_call: TRBJ1-1; cdr3_aa: ASNLQGINTEAF
clone_size: NA; v_call: TRBV7-2; j_call: TRBJ2-1; cdr3_aa: ASSPPSGHQF